Listed below are T cell receptor beta chains from one sample, sequenced in a study of blood T cell repertoires in COVID-19. The table came from immunoSEQ multiplex PCR; TCRdb's copy has only in-frame clones and leaves some out. The table has about 80,000 clones, 70% to 90% seen once. Sequenced sample: peripheral blood. Receptors originate from a woman older than 75 with acute or convalescent COVID-19. CDR3s leave out the opening cysteine and the closing phenylalanine or tryptophan. Where a row states a size, it is once, few, many or the class of an expanded clone; other rows omit it.

>TRBJ1-3|TRBV19|few
ASSVRSSSGNTIY
>TRBJ1-1|TRBV5-6|few
ASTLRRAGWFTEAF
>TRBJ1-6|TRBV12-3/TRBV12-4|NA
ASIFDRNSPLH
>TRBJ2-5|TRBV5-1|NA
ASSFGTGQETQY
>TRBJ2-7|TRBV18|NA
ASSPGRGGPGEQY
>TRBJ1-1|TRBV6-5|NA
ASSYSFRPRTEAF
>TRBJ1-2|TRBV6-6|NA
ASSSDRDYGYT
>TRBJ2-7|TRBV18|NA
ASSPRSAGGSYEQY
>TRBJ1-1|TRBV5-4|NA
ASSLAGGLAEAF
>TRBJ2-4|TRBV20-1|NA
SASETSGQTLAKNIQY
>TRBJ2-7|TRBV30|NA
AWSPPGTGHLYEQY
>TRBJ2-3|TRBV12-1|NA
ASSPKMVAGTDTQY
>TRBJ1-5|TRBV21-1|few
ASSKPQVHSNQPQH
>TRBJ2-7|TRBV12-3/TRBV12-4|NA
ASRDSTGPRY
>TRBJ1-1|TRBV5-6|once
ASSVGLTGEAF
>TRBJ1-2|TRBV28|NA
ASSLSLLQGLNYGYT
>TRBJ1-2|TRBV29-1|NA
SVGYPGGPGGYT
>TRBJ2-4|TRBV3-1/TRBV3-2|NA
ASSQEGRGGTGNIQY
>TRBJ1-1|TRBV5-1|NA
ASSPRGGRDTEAF
>TRBJ1-4|TRBV5-5|NA
ASSFSQGLNEKLF
>TRBJ1-3|TRBV5-1|NA
ASSPDSSGNTIY
>TRBJ1-1|TRBV7-2|once
ASSSTRGGKAF
>TRBJ1-2|TRBV6-6|NA
ASSSGQVNYGYT
>TRBJ2-7|TRBV6-5|NA
ASGDGTYEQY
>TRBJ2-7|TRBV4-1|NA
ASSQEQRGGRYEQY
>TRBJ1-1|TRBV6-4|NA
ASSDMGGHPEAF
>TRBJ1-6|TRBV9|few
ASSRVDNSPLH
>TRBJ1-3|TRBV15|NA
ATSREGIGGIGNTIY
>TRBJ1-2|TRBV4-3|NA
ASSQEGASYT
>TRBJ2-2|TRBV10-3|NA
AISVRGMIGTGELF